This TCR beta chain is from a study of cytomegalovirus exposure and HLA in healthy donors. PCR involved 60 Vbeta and 13 Jbeta primers. Sequencing was performed with immunoSEQ multiplex PCR; in TCRdb, only in-frame clones are kept and a portion is missing. This sample has about 84,000 clones, with 55% to 65% found just once. The CDR3 runs to 13 residues. Germline CDR1 and CDR2: SEHNR and FQNEAQ (reference sequence). The V end was cut by 5 bases, the J end by 2 bases, with 9 bases between. Details on this clone: Its target is not known.

Whole-study findings and limits: TCR beta chains numbering more than 150 were designated cytomegalovirus-associated.

This clonotype was sampled from a woman aged 40 to 50 in good health and CMV-seropositive. The genes are TRBV7-9 and TRBJ2-5; D uncertain. The sequenced sample was PBMCs. The CDR3 here is CASSLGVQETQYF. CDR3 coding DNA: TGTGCCAGCAGCCTCGGAGTTCAAGAGACCCAGTACTTC.